The 10 T cell receptor beta chains reported below all come from one sample, sequenced in a study of tumor T cells in aggressive B-cell lymphoma (dated by TCRdb to about 2017). The library was built by means of the immunoSEQ multiplex PCR assay. TCRdb limited this immuneACCESS table to in-frame rearrangements with V and J called. A share of clones is missing; checked studies link under half to unresolved V genes, and the rest is unexplained. The sample yields 5,900 or so clones; 70% to 85% were counted once. The top ten clones comprise 7.4% of the sample. Sequencing used tumor tissue. Receptors were obtained from an adult with diffuse large B cell lymphoma.

The rearrangement links TRBV6-5 to TRBJ1-2; the D is unclear. Germline values: CDR1 MNHEY, CDR2 SVGAGI. The germline V and J ends were trimmed by 5 bases and 3 bases, with 10 bases remaining between them. There are 13 residues in the CDR3. The chain's CDR3 is CASSPGPYYGYTF. The DNA of the CDR3 is TGTGCCAGCAGTCCGGGTCCCTACTATGGCTACACCTTC.

The V and J genes are TRBV2 and TRBJ2-1, with TRBD2 matching 12 bases. From germline, CDR1 is SNHLY and CDR2 FYNNEI. Germline trimming cut 10 bases from V and 8 bases from J; bases unmatched to any gene: 12. The CDR3 extends over 15 amino acids. CDR3 coding DNA: TGTGCCAACAGACGACTAGCGGGGGAGGGGTATGAGCAGTTCTTC. Its protein product is CANRRLAGEGYEQFF.

The chain combines TRBV7-9 with TRBJ2-1; 12 nucleotides agree with TRBD2. V was clipped by 5 bases and J by 7 bases; unmatched bases: 9. Germline values: CDR1 SEHNR, CDR2 FQNEAQ (reference sequence). This CDR3 has 16 amino acids. The CDR3, as DNA: TGTGCCAGCAGCGGAAGACTAGCGGGAGAGGTAAATGAGCAGTTCTTC. Translated, it gives CASSGRLAGEVNEQFF.

The chain has TRBV9 and TRBJ1-1, with D maybe TRBD1 (5 bases). The CDR3 is 13 residues long. Germline V lookup: CDR1 SGDLS, CDR2 YYNGEE. V lost 3 bases and J 0 bases, leaving 6 bases between the germline ends. The CDR3 nucleotides are TGTGCCAGCAGCGAAGGGGTGAACACTGAAGCTTTCTTT. As protein: CASSEGVNTEAFF.

This clone was observed a few times. The J gene is TRBJ2-5, the V gene TRBV4-1, with TRBD1 matching 9 bases. Trimming cost V 0 bases and J 3 bases; bases outside gene matches: 2. CDR3 length: 15 residues. The germline V gene encodes CDR1 MGHRA and CDR2 YSYEKL. CDR3 amino acids: CASSQDRDREETQYF. DNA for the CDR3: TGCGCCAGCAGCCAAGATCGGGACAGGGAAGAGACCCAGTACTTC.

This clone was recorded a few times. The same CDR3 arises from other DNA sequences in this sample as well. The chain is built from TRBV4-2 and TRBJ2-2, with 7 bases aligning to TRBD2. The J segment lost 4 bases and the V segment lost 1 base, leaving 3 bases of the junction unmatched. This CDR3 has 15 amino acids. The V gene's germline CDR1 is LGHNA and CDR2 YNFKEQ. The CDR3 region is CASSQGGRGTGELFF. The CDR3 DNA sequence: TGTGCCAGCAGCCAAGGCGGGAGAGGCACCGGGGAGCTGTTTTTT.

This clone has more than one count but fewer than ten. The rearrangement links TRBV28 to TRBJ1-5, with D tentatively TRBD1 (6 bases). The CDR3 length is 13 residues. V dropped 1 base and J dropped 6 bases, with 7 bases sitting between them. Per germline, CDR1 MDHEN and CDR2 SYDVKM. DNA of the CDR3: TGTGCCAGCAGTTTATTAGGGGGTCAGCCCCAGCATTTT. Amino acid sequence: CASSLLGGQPQHF.

The V call is TRBV14, the J call TRBJ1-2; 10 bases align to TRBD1. The CDR3 is made up of 16 amino acids. Losses at the gene ends were 3 bases for V and 0 bases for J; bases not matched to a gene: 4. In germline, CDR1 is SGHDN, CDR2 FVKESK. The CDR3, as DNA: TGTGCCAGCAGCCACGTTGACAGGGGGCCTAACTATGGCTACACCTTC. Translation: CASSHVDRGPNYGYTF.

The chain joins TRBV4-2 to TRBJ2-7; TRBD2 matches 12 bases. Per the germline V gene, CDR1 is LGHNA and CDR2 is YNFKEQ. The CDR3 contains 18 residues. V lost 0 bases to trimming and J lost 5 bases; unmatched junction nucleotides: 11. CDR3 loop: CASSQEFLAGGPGHEQYF. CDR3 DNA: TGTGCCAGCAGCCAAGAGTTCCTAGCGGGAGGGCCGGGGCACGAGCAGTACTTC.

The sample holds one count of this clone. It is unclear where the CDR3 begins or ends on the DNA, so no DNA is shown, and the CDR3 is as TCRdb lists it. Other DNA sequences in the same sample also yield this CDR3. The chain recombines TRBV27 with TRBJ1-5; no check of the table's D call, TRBD1, against the DNA was made. Germline CDR1 and CDR2: MNHEY and SMNVEV (reference sequence). Including both end residues, the CDR3 is 14 amino acids long. The CDR3 here is CASSLERDNQPQHF.